This entry concerns a single T cell receptor beta chain. The clone's antigen remains unknown. Within one base of it there is no much larger clone, and no base qualities were kept. Separate from the approximately 730-subject first cohort, the validation cohort of 95 to 150 subjects was the group to which the donors belonged. The germline V gene (reference sequence) provides CDR1 LNHDA and CDR2 SQIVND. V is clipped by 6 bases and J by 8 bases, and the sequence between their germline boundaries is 11 bases long. Its CDR3 holds 12 amino acids, cysteine through phenylalanine. Only CDR3 DNA remains: 36 bases, in frame from the first base. This sample is part of a study of cytomegalovirus exposure and HLA in healthy donors listed by TCRdb under 2017. For the study in its entirety: The 500 to 800 repertoires of the first cohort and the approximately 110 validation repertoires were produced on the same platform, according to a later analysis. The study aimed to test whether signatures of past pathogen exposure could be identified by cataloging public T cell receptors. A separate validation cohort of 100 to 150 different subjects was used in addition to the approximately 700-subject first cohort. To predict cytomegalovirus infection status, the study brought together high-throughput TCR immunosequencing, statistical association of individual TCRs with disease status, and machine learning.

What the study reported, not specific to this receptor: In both the original and validation cohorts, the classifier was reported to diagnose cytomegalovirus status with high specificity and sensitivity. A later analysis had no HLA typing for the validation cohort, so co-occurrence there was scored across all 130 or so repertoires. A later analysis found that TCRs clustered in the first cohort also tended to co-occur in the 120 or so validation repertoires, with 90% to 95% of cluster scores above 0. Most TCR sequences were seen in very few donors, while some public TCRs were found in many individuals. In vitro tests confirmed that a few of the cytomegalovirus-associated TCR beta chains recognize cytomegalovirus antigens. In the study, some 160 TCR beta chains were listed as associated with cytomegalovirus. It was suggested by the authors that the approach could potentially be generalized to other disease states and immunological phenotypes.

Library creation used the immunoSEQ multiplex PCR assay. The original methods were these. To diagnose cytomegalovirus status from the catalog of TCR beta chain sequences, a statistical classification framework was built. TCRdb holds this immuneACCESS table with in-frame rearrangements only. Some clones are missing; in checked studies, unresolved V genes explain under half, and the rest has no known cause. V and J calls and clone size are given by that table; D and trimming were obtained from the DNA. The sample has about 240,000 clones on record, approximately 87% of them singletons. In total, the top ten clones hold 2.5% to 3% of the sample.

The rearranged segments are TRBV19 and TRBJ1-3; no D gene can be assigned with confidence. The source material was PBMCs. The sequence was collected from a man aged 18 to 29 in good health and CMV-seronegative. The CDR3 region has the sequence CASSPVTDTIYF. At the DNA level, the sequence is TGTGCCAGTAGCCCCGTTACTGACACCATATATTTT.